This is a list of T cell receptor beta chains from one sample in a study of cytomegalovirus exposure and HLA in healthy donors. This table comes from immunoSEQ multiplex PCR, and its TCRdb copy is limited to in-frame clones, with some not included. The sample has approximately 100,000 clones, 70% seen once. Material for sequencing was PBMCs. The receptors originated from a man aged 35 to 55 in good health and CMV-seropositive. The CDR3 runs from the conserved cysteine through the conserved F or W. D genes are given only for firm matches. The size of a clone is reported for some rows only, either as once, few or many, or as a class for expanded clones.

NA,TRBJ2-7,TRBV29-1,TRBD2,CSVEVAGVLDEQYF,TGCAGCGTTGAGGTAGCGGGAGTTCTGGACGAGCAGTACTTC
NA,TRBJ2-3,TRBV6-4,TRBD2,CASSTGTSGGSGTQYF,TGTGCCAGCAGTACCGGGACTAGCGGAGGATCGGGTACGCAGTATTTT
NA,TRBJ2-2,TRBV6-1,TRBD1,CASSGRDRGDTGELFF,TGTGCCAGCAGTGGCCGGGACAGGGGGGACACCGGGGAGCTGTTTTTT
NA,TRBJ1-1,TRBV7-9,NA,CASSASWDNMNTEAFF,TGTGCCAGCAGCGCAAGCTGGGACAACATGAACACTGAAGCTTTCTTT
NA,TRBJ1-2,TRBV6-5,NA,CASIPGVGDYGYTF,TGTGCCAGCATTCCCGGGGTGGGTGACTATGGCTACACCTTC
NA,TRBJ1-2,TRBV28,TRBD1,CASSFRDSYGYTF,TGTGCCAGCAGTTTTAGGGACAGCTATGGCTACACCTTC
NA,TRBJ2-3,TRBV10-1,TRBD1,CASSAPGQGTDTQYF,TGCGCCAGCAGTGCTCCGGGACAGGGTACAGATACGCAGTATTTT
NA,TRBJ2-7,TRBV4-3,NA,CASSHDWGLNYEQYF,TGCGCCAGCAGCCACGATTGGGGACTGAACTACGAGCAGTACTTC
NA,TRBJ1-4,TRBV13,TRBD1,CASSLLGTGREKLFF,TGTGCCAGCAGCTTACTTGGGACAGGGAGGGAAAAACTGTTTTTT
NA,TRBJ1-2,TRBV9,NA,CASSLWDYNYGYTF,TGTGCCAGCAGCCTCTGGGACTACAACTATGGCTACACCTTC
NA,TRBJ2-7,TRBV29-1,NA,CSVRVPYEQYF,TGCAGCGTTCGGGTTCCCTACGAGCAGTACTTC
NA,TRBJ1-1,TRBV2,NA,CASRTVTNTEAFF,TGTGCCAGCCGGACAGTAACGAACACTGAAGCTTTCTTT
NA,TRBJ2-2,TRBV18,TRBD2,CASSPMTSAYGELFF,TGTGCCAGCTCACCGATGACTAGCGCCTACGGGGAGCTGTTTTTT
once,TRBJ2-5,TRBV15,TRBD2,CATSRLAGNQETQYF,TGTGCCACCAGCAGACTAGCGGGTAACCAAGAGACCCAGTACTTC
few,TRBJ2-3,TRBV30,NA,CAWQRGNLFSRTDTQYF,TGTGCCTGGCAACGGGGGAATTTGTTCTCCCGCACAGATACGCAGTATTTT
NA,TRBJ1-5,TRBV19,NA,CASSRSETNQPQHF,TGTGCCAGTAGTAGATCTGAGACTAATCAGCCCCAGCATTTT
NA,TRBJ2-5,TRBV18,NA,CASSGAEAQYF,TGTGCCAGCTCGGGAGCGGAGGCCCAGTACTTC
NA,TRBJ2-6,TRBV28,TRBD2,CASSFSVGREPQSGANVLTF,TGTGCCAGCAGTTTTTCTGTTGGGAGGGAACCCCAATCTGGGGCCAACGTCCTGACTTTC
once,TRBJ2-5,TRBV7-2,TRBD2,CAAAGGRARGETQYF,TGTGCTGCCGCGGGAGGCAGGGCGCGCGGAGAGACCCAGTACTTC
NA,TRBJ2-3,TRBV19,NA,CASSIGFRSTDTQYF,TGTGCCAGTAGTATCGGTTTTCGAAGCACAGATACGCAGTATTTT
NA,TRBJ1-1,TRBV6-1,NA,CASSEEGTYTEAFF,TGTGCCAGCAGTGAGGAGGGTACCTACACTGAAGCTTTCTTT
NA,TRBJ2-3,TRBV5-1,NA,CASSLTRSSTDTQYF,TGCGCCAGCAGCTTGACGAGGTCTAGCACAGATACGCAGTATTTT
few,TRBJ1-4,TRBV19,NA,CASSLGTGGEKLFF,TGTGCCAGTAGTCTAGGGACCGGAGGGGAAAAACTGTTTTTT
NA,TRBJ2-7,TRBV15,TRBD2,CATSRERESSYEQYF,TGTGCCACCAGCAGAGAGCGGGAGAGCTCCTACGAGCAGTACTTC
NA,TRBJ2-3,TRBV5-1,TRBD2,CASSRTSGGTDTQYF,TGCGCCAGCAGCAGGACGTCGGGGGGAACAGATACGCAGTATTTT
NA,TRBJ2-1,TRBV10-2,TRBD1,CASSDPPQGALGEQFF,TGCGCCAGCAGTGACCCCCCCCAGGGGGCTCTAGGTGAGCAGTTCTTC